Following are 14 T cell receptor beta chains from one sample sequenced in a study of T cells in Graves' hyperthyroidism and ophthalmopathy. Regions amplified from RNA transcripts were the TCR beta CDR3 regions. An initial round of RT-PCR targeting the TCR CDR3 relied on the HTBI primer set. TCRdb independently ran MiXCR on the multiplex PCR reads; one entry per CDR3 protein. Of 300,000 to 400,000 distinct CDR3 sequences in the sample, approximately 17% were seen once. Sequenced input: blood. The receptor set was obtained from a young man with Graves' ophthalmopathy.

The sample holds many counts of this clonotype. This chain uses TRBV11-2 with TRBJ2-1; D may be TRBD1 or TRBD2 (6 bases each). This CDR3 is built from 14 residues. V dropped 1 base and J dropped 6 bases, with 10 bases sitting between them. Germline values: CDR1 SGHAT, CDR2 FQNNGV. The DNA of the CDR3 is TGTGCCAGCAGCTTAGGGGGGGCGGTCAATGAGCAGTTCTTC. Translated, it gives CASSLGGAVNEQFF.

In its sample, this clonotype was seen many times. The rearrangement links TRBV2 to TRBJ1-1; 7 bases fit TRBD1. V gave up 11 bases and J gave up 2 bases; unmatched junction bases: 8. There are 13 residues in the CDR3. The germline gives CDR1 SNHLY, CDR2 FYNNEI. The CDR3 nucleotides are TGTGCCCTAACCCCAGGGGGTAACACTGAAGCTTTCTTT. This translates into CALTPGGNTEAFF.

Ten or more counts support this clonotype. CDR3 sequence: CASSVGGGTNTGELFF. The DNA for the CDR3 is TGTGCCAGCAGCGTCGGCGGGGGAACGAACACCGGGGAGCTGTTTTTT. The genes are TRBV3-1 and TRBJ2-2, with 7 nucleotides matching TRBD2. J gave up 0 bases and V 5 bases, and 6 bases lay outside the gene matches. From germline, CDR1 is LGHDT and CDR2 YNNKEL (reference sequence). This CDR3 region has 16 residues.

This clonotype turned up a few times. In nucleotides, the CDR3 is TGCGCCAGCAGCATTCGGACTAGCGGGGGTACTTACTCTGGGGCCAACGTCCTGACTTTC. The encoded protein is CASSIRTSGGTYSGANVLTF. This sequence joins TRBV5-1 and TRBJ2-6; 13 bases align to TRBD2. The germline gives CDR1 SGHRS, CDR2 YFSETQ. J gave up 0 bases and V 4 bases, and 10 bases lay outside the gene matches. The CDR3 loop spans 20 amino acids.

V is TRBV7-9 and J is TRBJ2-5; 7 bases map to TRBD2. Germline assignment: CDR1 SEHNR and CDR2 FQNEAQ (reference sequence). After removal of 3 bases from V and 5 bases from J, the junction contained 6 bases not matched to a gene. The CDR3 is 14 residues long. The CDR3 bases are TGTGCCAGCAGCTTCAGACTAGCCTGGGAGACCCAGTACTTC. Its protein product is CASSFRLAWETQYF.

The sample holds a few counts of this clonotype. This chain links TRBV7-6 with TRBJ2-1, with 7 bases fitting TRBD1. Per the germline V gene, CDR1 is SGHVS and CDR2 is FNYEAQ. This CDR3 contains 15 residues. Trimming took 2 bases from V and 5 from J; bases not matched to a gene: 6. The CDR3 DNA reads TGTGCCAGCAGCTTACTCCCCCAGGGGGACAATGAGCAGTTCTTC. It yields the protein CASSLLPQGDNEQFF. The full variable domain, with the rest looked up from reference TRBV7-6 and TRBJ2-1, is GAGVSQSPRYKVTKRGQDVALRCDPISGHVSLYWYRQALGQGPEFLTYFNYEAQQDKSGLPNDRFSAERPEGSISTLTIQRTEQRDSAMYRCASSLLPQGDNEQFFGPGTRLTVL.

Comment on this clonotype: This may come from a read error, since a much larger clone is one base off. The V and J genes are TRBV27 and TRBJ1-2; no reliable D call. CDR1 MNHEY and CDR2 SMNVEV come from the germline V gene (reference sequence). Deletions cut 2 bases from V and 10 bases from J, with 14 bases between. This CDR3 contains 13 residues. The CDR3 nucleotides are TGTGCCAGCAGTTTAGGGGAACGGGGTGACTACACCTTC. It yields the protein CASSLGERGDYTF.

This clonotype was picked up many times. The CDR3 sequence: CASSLNGPGWRTGELFF. The CDR3 DNA follows: TGTGCCAGCAGCTTAAATGGGCCAGGGTGGCGCACCGGGGAGCTGTTTTTT. The chain joins TRBV7-3 to TRBJ2-2; possible D gene TRBD1, 5 bases. Between the trimmed V and J ends, which lost 1 base and 4 bases, there was a span of 16 bases. From germline, CDR1 is SGHTA and CDR2 FQGTGA. This CDR3 has 17 residues. Full variable domain (rest looked up from reference TRBV7-3 and TRBJ2-2): GAGVSQTPSNKVTEKGKYVELRCDPISGHTALYWYRQSLGQGPEFLIYFQGTGAADDSGLPNDRFFAVRPEGSVSTLKIQRTERGDSAVYLCASSLNGPGWRTGELFFGEGSRLTVL.

This clonotype was detected ten times or more. The CDR3 DNA reads TGTGCCAGCAGCTCTCCGGGACAGGGAGGGGAGCAGTACTTC. Its protein product is CASSSPGQGGEQYF. The chain is built from TRBV6-1 and TRBJ2-7; 9 bases are shared with TRBD1. V shed 6 bases and J 7 bases; nucleotides not matched to a gene: 10. Germline CDR1 MNHNS, CDR2 SASEGT. This CDR3 is 14 amino acids long.

The chain is built from TRBV15 and TRBJ2-5; maybe TRBD1 (7 bases). The length of the CDR3 is 18 residues. CDR1 and CDR2 (germline): LNHNV, YYDKDF (reference sequence). V dropped 4 bases and J dropped 0 bases, with 21 bases sitting between them. Written as DNA, the CDR3 is TGTGCCACCAGCAACGACCCTCGCGCAGGGGGGTACCAAGAGACCCAGTACTTC. Translating it yields CATSNDPRAGGYQETQYF.

The chain employs TRBV19 and TRBJ1-2; a possible D gene is TRBD1 (6 bases). This CDR3 has 14 residues. Germline V gene data show CDR1 as LNHDA and CDR2 as SQIVND (reference sequence). Deletions cut 7 bases from V and 7 bases from J, with 19 bases between. The CDR3 protein is CASNSGRTVIGYTF. In nucleotides, the CDR3 is TGTGCCAGTAACTCCGGTAGGACAGTAATTGGCTACACCTTC.

This clonotype was seen at least ten times. J is TRBJ2-3 and V is TRBV3-1, with D hard to call. CDR1 is LGHDT and CDR2 is YNNKEL in the germline V gene (reference sequence). The CDR3 totals 14 residues. V dropped 0 bases and J dropped 3 bases, with 7 bases sitting between them. The CDR3 here is CASSQDGFTDTQYF. CDR3 bases: TGTGCCAGCAGCCAAGATGGGTTTACAGATACGCAGTATTTT.

The chain joins TRBV9 to TRBJ2-3, with 11 bases aligning to TRBD2. The CDR3 runs 17 residues. V lost 0 bases, J lost 3 bases, and 6 bases stayed unmatched. The germline gives CDR1 SGDLS, CDR2 YYNGEE. The CDR3 sequence is CASSVAVSGGATDTQYF. The CDR3 DNA reads TGTGCCAGCAGCGTAGCTGTTAGCGGGGGGGCGACAGATACGCAGTATTTT.

This clonotype was detected ten times or more. The V gene is TRBV2, the J gene TRBJ1-1; D may be TRBD1 (5 bases). Germline V gene sequence: CDR1 SNHLY, CDR2 FYNNEI. The CDR3 has 13 residues. V gave up 6 bases and J gave up 1 base, with 9 bases separating them. This CDR3 reads CASRTQGNTEAFF. CDR3 coding DNA: TGTGCCAGCAGAACTCAGGGGAACACTGAAGCTTTCTTT.